The next 29 T cell receptor beta chains were all read from a single sample in a study of esophageal squamous cell carcinoma under preoperative chemotherapy. The time point: after preoperative PTX-NDP chemotherapy. TCRdb reprocessed the PCR reads via MiXCR and lists one record per CDR3 protein. The profile shows around 11,000 distinct CDR3 sequences, about 63% of them singletons. The specimen was obtained from a patient given preoperative chemotherapy. The origin of the receptors is a human donor with esophageal squamous cell carcinoma. The donor label of this sample is uncertain.

There are a few counts of this clonotype. The chain is built from TRBV11-3 and TRBJ2-1; 11 bases line up with TRBD2. The DNA end lines up better with TRBJ2-7; the J call may be wrong. CDR3 length equals 15 residues. Germline V gene data show CDR1 as SGHNT and CDR2 as YENEEA. The CDR3 loop reads CASSLLLAGGNEQYF. The CDR3 bases are TGTGCCAGCAGCTTACTGCTAGCGGGAGGAAATGAGCAGTACTTC.

This clonotype was counted a single time. An end of the junction differs from the germline gene, which may be a read error. The chain uses TRBV6-1 and TRBJ2-3, with D unclear. The CDR3 totals 13 residues. CDR1 and CDR2 from the germline V gene are MNHNS and SASEGT. CDR3 DNA: TGTGCCAGCAGCTTTTCTTCGGCCGATGAGCAGTTTTTT. Amino acids: CASSFSSADEQFF.

This clonotype has a single count. The chain couples TRBV7-2 to TRBJ2-4; TRBD2 matches 8 bases. CDR1 is SGHTA and CDR2 is FQGNSA in the germline V gene. CDR3 length: 16 residues. The trim removed 8 bases at V and 1 base at J, leaving 10 bases unmatched. The CDR3 bases are TGTGCCAGCCGCGTCCGGGGGGGGTGGGCCAAAAACATTCAGTACTTC. Its protein product is CASRVRGGWAKNIQYF.

The rearrangement joins TRBV6-1 to TRBJ2-3; D ambiguous. TRBJ2-7 explains the end of the DNA better; the J call may be wrong. There are 12 residues in the CDR3. CDR1 is MNHNS, CDR2 SASEGT, per germline. CDR3 coding DNA: TGTGCCAGCAGTGAAGCCCGTTCCGAGCAGTACTTC. Amino acids: CASSEARSEQYF.

This chain connects TRBV12-3 or TRBV12-4 to TRBJ2-1; D remains ambiguous. The last part of the DNA fits TRBJ2-7 better; the J call may be wrong. The CDR3 loop spans 13 amino acids. The CDR3 DNA reads as TGTGCCAGCACTCCCCGCGACCGGAATGAGCAGTACTTC. Encoded protein: CASTPRDRNEQYF.

The genes are TRBV6-5 and TRBJ1-2, with D possibly matching TRBD1 (6 bases). Germline loops: CDR1 MNHEY, CDR2 SVGAGI. V was trimmed by 8 bases and J by 8 bases, leaving 21 bases between them. The CDR3 is made up of 14 amino acids. CDR3 protein: CASRSSTGPTGYTF. The CDR3 DNA is TGTGCCAGCCGATCCTCGACAGGCCCGACGGGCTACACCTTC.

The chain links TRBV6-5 to TRBJ2-1; D remains unclear. The J call is uncertain, as TRBJ2-5 better fits the DNA end. Germline loops: CDR1 MNHEY, CDR2 SVGAGI. The CDR3 is 14 residues long. The CDR3 DNA reads TGTGCCAGCAGTTACTCGACGCGGCAAGAGACCCAGTACTTC. Protein product: CASSYSTRQETQYF.

In its sample, this clonotype was seen once. At one end, the junction sequence differs from germline, possibly due to a read error. As DNA, the CDR3 is TGTGCCAGCAGGCCCCTGGCCACCGATGAGCAGTTCTTT. Translation: CASRPLATDEQFF. The chain is built from TRBV7-2 and TRBJ2-1; no clear D. This CDR3 contains 13 residues. The germline CDR1 and CDR2 sequences are SGHTA and FQGNSA.

This clonotype rates as medium-sized. The V and J genes are TRBV6-5 and TRBJ2-3; a weak D match, TRBD2 (6 bases). V lost 0 bases to trimming and J lost 3 bases, with 13 bases between them. CDR1 is MNHEY and CDR2 is SVGAGI in the germline V gene. This CDR3 has 16 residues. CDR3 in amino acids: CASSYSAGGFTDTQYF. The CDR3 DNA sequence: TGTGCCAGCAGTTACTCGGCCGGGGGATTTACAGATACGCAGTATTTT.

This clonotype was picked up one time. This sequence joins TRBV27 and TRBJ1-5; D is perhaps TRBD1 (6 bases). CDR1 is MNHEY and CDR2 is SMNVEV in the germline V gene (reference sequence). V was pared by 5 bases and J by 4 bases, with 18 bases between. The CDR3 is 16 residues long. CDR3 amino acids: CASSPPLAGANQPQHF. Written as DNA, the CDR3 is TGTGCCAGCAGTCCCCCGTTGGCGGGGGCTAATCAGCCCCAGCATTTT.

This clonotype appeared a single time. The chain recombines TRBV7-2 with TRBJ2-1, with TRBD2 matching 13 bases. Germline values: CDR1 SGHTA, CDR2 FQGNSA. This CDR3 has 16 amino acids. The ends lost 4 bases at V and 10 bases at J; junction bases unmatched: 10. CDR3 coding DNA: TGTGCCAGCAGCTCCGGACTAGCGGGAGCGTTGGGGGAGCAGTTCTTC. Translation: CASSSGLAGALGEQFF.

The J gene is TRBJ2-4, the V gene TRBV6-2 or TRBV6-3; 7 nucleotides line up with TRBD1. V was clipped by 2 bases and J by 7 bases; unmatched bases: 8. The germline CDR1 and CDR2 sequences are MNHEY and SVGEGT. This CDR3 has 15 amino acids. CDR3 in amino acids: CASSYLRQGDNIQYF. The CDR3, as DNA: TGTGCCAGCAGTTACCTAAGACAGGGCGATAACATTCAGTACTTC.

The chain recombines TRBV7-2 with TRBJ2-1; 9 bases map to TRBD2. The J segment lost 4 bases and the V segment lost 9 bases, leaving 10 bases of the junction unmatched. CDR1 and CDR2 from the germline V gene are SGHTA and FQGNSA. CDR3 length: 15 residues. CDR3: CASKGGGASYNEQFF. CDR3 in DNA: TGTGCCAGTAAAGGCGGGGGGGCCTCTTACAATGAGCAGTTCTTC.

V and J are TRBV18 and TRBJ1-1; possibly TRBD1 for D (6 bases). CDR1 is KGHSH, CDR2 LQKENI, per germline. The V end was cut by 5 bases, the J end by 3 bases, with 10 bases between. The CDR3 extends over 13 amino acids. CDR3 loop: CASSSNRDTEAFF. The CDR3 DNA is TGTGCCAGCTCATCCAACAGGGACACTGAAGCTTTCTTT.

The chain links TRBV10-1 to TRBJ2-2; 7 bases are shared with TRBD1. Trimming removed 7 bases from V and 5 bases from J; junction bases left unmatched: 1. The CDR3 length is 12 residues. CDR1 and CDR2 from the germline V gene are WNHNN and SYGVQD (reference sequence). The CDR3 DNA reads TGCGCCAGCAAGGGGGCTACCGGGGAGCTGTTTTTT. Its translation: CASKGATGELFF.

This chain uses TRBV7-2 with TRBJ2-1, with TRBD2 as a possible D gene (5 bases). The CDR3 length is 14 residues. Germline-derived CDR1 and CDR2 are SGHTA and FQGNSA. V lost 0 bases and J 8 bases, leaving 11 bases between the germline ends. CDR3 coding DNA: TGTGCCAGCAGCTTAGCCCTAGCCGGGGATGAGCAGTTCTTC. Its protein product is CASSLALAGDEQFF.

Remarks on this clonotype: At one boundary the junction diverges from the germline segment, which might be a read error. V usage is TRBV11-1 and J usage is TRBJ2-3; D is possibly TRBD1 (6 bases). The CDR3 totals 14 residues. Germline V lookup: CDR1 SGHAT, CDR2 FQDESV (reference sequence). The CDR3 protein is CGSTGLGAENTQYF. The CDR3 DNA sequence: TGTGGCAGCACGGGATTGGGGGCCGAAAACACGCAGTATTTC.

The chain employs TRBV6-5 and TRBJ2-1; 15 bases map to TRBD2. Per the germline V gene, CDR1 is MNHEY and CDR2 is SVGAGI. V lost 7 bases and J lost 9; bases outside the gene matches: 13. The CDR3 is 17 amino acids. The CDR3 sequence: CASISLAGTSGRTEQFF. CDR3 DNA sequence: TGTGCCAGCATTTCACTCGCCGGGACTAGCGGGAGGACTGAGCAGTTCTTC.

The J gene is TRBJ2-7, the V gene TRBV7-2; TRBD1 matches 9 bases. The V and J ends lost 5 bases and 2 bases, in that order; junction bases with no gene match: 4. Germline-derived CDR1 and CDR2 are SGHTA and FQGNSA. CDR3 length equals 14 residues. The CDR3 loop is CASSTRQGAYEQYF. The CDR3 DNA reads as TGTGCCAGCAGCACCCGACAGGGGGCCTACGAGCAGTACTTC.

This clonotype showed up just a few times. This chain connects TRBV2 to TRBJ2-2; 7 bases fit TRBD1. CDR3 length: 19 residues. In germline, CDR1 is SNHLY, CDR2 FYNNEI. The V and J ends lost 8 bases and 4 bases, in that order; junction bases with no gene match: 22. The CDR3 loop reads CASSDDGTDITTATGELFF. In nucleotides, the CDR3 is TGTGCCAGCTCTGATGACGGGACAGACATTACTACGGCCACCGGGGAGCTGTTTTTT.

In this sample, this clonotype turned up a few times. This chain uses TRBV7-2 with TRBJ2-5; 8 nucleotides align to TRBD1. The CDR3 spans 16 residues. V lost 1 base and J lost 11; bases outside the gene matches: 15. Germline CDR1 and CDR2: SGHTA and FQGNSA. The CDR3 protein is CASSLETGGFDDEQYF. The CDR3, as DNA: TGTGCCAGCAGCTTAGAAACAGGGGGATTCGACGATGAGCAGTACTTC. Complete variable domain (other parts from reference TRBV7-2 and TRBJ2-5): GAGVSQSPSNKVTEKGKDVELRCDPISGHTALYWYRQSLGQGLEFLIYFQGNSAPDKSGLPSDRFSAERTGGSVSTLTIQRTQQEDSAVYLCASSLETGGFDDEQYFGPGTRLLVL.

The sample holds many counts of this clonotype. V usage is TRBV12-3 or TRBV12-4 and J usage is TRBJ2-5, with TRBD2 matching over 7 bases. This CDR3 contains 15 residues. Trimming at V came to 6 bases and at J to 11 bases, leaving 18 bases not matched to a gene. CDR3 DNA: TGTGCCAGCAGCTCATTAACTAGCGTCTACAATGAGCAGTACTTC. It is translated as CASSSLTSVYNEQYF.

V usage is TRBV27 and J usage is TRBJ2-1; the match to TRBD1 covers 7 bases. Trimming took 5 bases from V and 7 from J; bases not matched to a gene: 8. Germline V gene data show CDR1 as MNHEY and CDR2 as SMNVEV (reference sequence). The CDR3 runs 14 residues. The CDR3 bases are TGTGCCAGCAGTCCTCGGACAGGCCTTAATGAGCAGTTCTTC. Its protein product is CASSPRTGLNEQFF.

The rearrangement uses TRBV11-3 and TRBJ1-1, with TRBD1 as a possible D gene (5 bases). Germline-derived CDR1 and CDR2 are SGHNT and YENEEA. The V gene lost 0 bases and the J gene lost 2 bases, with 10 bases spanning the gap. The CDR3 covers 15 residues. CDR3 region: CASSLESQGNTEAFF. The CDR3 DNA is TGTGCCAGCAGCTTAGAAAGCCAGGGAAACACTGAAGCTTTCTTT.

As regards this clonotype: Since the CDR3 does not end with the conserved phenylalanine or tryptophan, this likely comes from a read error. This rearrangement joins TRBV6-1 to TRBJ2-1; the D gene could be TRBD1 or TRBD2 (5 bases each). Near its end, the DNA agrees better with TRBJ2-7, so the J call may be wrong. CDR1 is MNHNS and CDR2 is SASEGT in the germline V gene. This CDR3 comprises 16 residues. The CDR3 DNA reads TGTGCCAGCGGGGGATTTGGGGGAAGTTACCCAGATACGCAGTACTTA. Residues: CASGGFGGSYPDTQYL.

The rearrangement joins TRBV6-1 to TRBJ2-5; the match to TRBD1 covers 9 bases. The better agreement between TRBJ2-7 and the DNA end casts doubt on the J call. This CDR3 is built from 14 residues. CDR1 is MNHNS, CDR2 SASEGT, per germline. CDR3 protein: CASSEAGTGSEQYF. The CDR3 bases are TGTGCCAGCAGTGAGGCCGGGACAGGGTCCGAGCAGTACTTC.

With regard to this clonotype: Germline and junction disagree at one end, which may indicate a read error. The V gene is TRBV10-3, the J gene TRBJ2-3; D might be TRBD1 or TRBD2, each matching 6 bases. The CDR3 is made up of 14 amino acids. Per the germline V gene, CDR1 is ENHRY and CDR2 is SYGVKD. This CDR3 reads CAGKGGEDTETQYF. The DNA of the CDR3 is TGTGCGGGCAAGGGGGGCGAGGACACAGAGACGCAGTATTTT.

To note about this clonotype: Sequence at one end of the junction differs from germline and may be a read error. The J gene is TRBJ2-4, the V gene TRBV6-1, with D tentatively TRBD2 (6 bases). Germline CDR1 and CDR2: MNHNS and SASEGT. CDR3 length: 16 amino acids. Here the CDR3 reads CASSESGVRAKNTQYF. The CDR3 coding sequence is TGTGCGAGCAGTGAATCGGGGGTGAGAGCCAAAAATACGCAGTACTTC.

CDR3 protein: CASSERREFYEQFF. Here the CDR3 DNA reads TGTGCCAGCAGTGAACGGCGGGAGTTCTATGAGCAGTTCTTC. The rearrangement uses TRBV6-1 and TRBJ2-1, with 7 bases identical to TRBD2. This CDR3 contains 14 residues. The ends lost 2 bases at V and 8 bases at J; junction bases unmatched: 6. CDR1 and CDR2 (germline): MNHNS, SASEGT.